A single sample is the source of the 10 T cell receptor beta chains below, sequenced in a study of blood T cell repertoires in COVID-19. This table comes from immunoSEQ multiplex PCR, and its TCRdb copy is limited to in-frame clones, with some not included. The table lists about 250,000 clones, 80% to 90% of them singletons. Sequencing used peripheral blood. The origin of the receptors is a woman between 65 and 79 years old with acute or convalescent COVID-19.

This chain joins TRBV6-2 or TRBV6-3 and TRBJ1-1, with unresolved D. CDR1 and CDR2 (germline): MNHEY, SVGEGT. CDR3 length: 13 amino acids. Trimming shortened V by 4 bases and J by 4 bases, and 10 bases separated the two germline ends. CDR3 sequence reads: CASSSGRITEAFF. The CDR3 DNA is TGTGCCAGCAGTTCAGGCCGCATCACTGAAGCTTTCTTT.

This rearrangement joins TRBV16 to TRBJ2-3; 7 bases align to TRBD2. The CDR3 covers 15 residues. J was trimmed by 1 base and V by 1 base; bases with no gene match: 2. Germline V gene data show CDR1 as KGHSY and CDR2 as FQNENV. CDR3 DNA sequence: TGTGCCAGCAGCCAATATGCGGGGGGCACAGATACGCAGTATTTT. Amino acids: CASSQYAGGTDTQYF.

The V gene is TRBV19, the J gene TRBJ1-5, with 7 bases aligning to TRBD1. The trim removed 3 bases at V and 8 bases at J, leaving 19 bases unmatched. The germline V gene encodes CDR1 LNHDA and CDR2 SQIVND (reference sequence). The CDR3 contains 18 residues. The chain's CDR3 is CASSIGGETGWIPKPQHF. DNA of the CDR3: TGTGCCAGTAGTATCGGGGGGGAGACAGGGTGGATACCGAAGCCCCAGCATTTT.

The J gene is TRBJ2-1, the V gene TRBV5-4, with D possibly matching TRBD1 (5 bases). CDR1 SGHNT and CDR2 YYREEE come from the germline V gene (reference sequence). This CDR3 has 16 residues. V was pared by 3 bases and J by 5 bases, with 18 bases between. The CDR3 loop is CASSSIQWGANNEQFF. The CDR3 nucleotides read TGTGCCAGCAGCTCGATTCAGTGGGGCGCTAACAATGAGCAGTTCTTC. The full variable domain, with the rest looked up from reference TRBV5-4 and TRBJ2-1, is ETGVTQSPTHLIKTRGQQVTLRCSSQSGHNTVSWYQQALGQGPQFIFQYYREEENGRGNFPPRFSGLQFPNYSSELNVNALELDDSALYLCASSSIQWGANNEQFFGPGTRLTVL.

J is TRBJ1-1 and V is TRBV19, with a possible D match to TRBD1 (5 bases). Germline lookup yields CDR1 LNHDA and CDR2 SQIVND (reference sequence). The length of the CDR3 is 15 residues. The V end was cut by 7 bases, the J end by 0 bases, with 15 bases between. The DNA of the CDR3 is TGTGCCAGTACCAACCCCAGGGAAATGAACACTGAAGCTTTCTTT. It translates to CASTNPREMNTEAFF. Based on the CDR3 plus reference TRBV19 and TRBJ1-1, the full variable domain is DGGITQSPKYLFRKEGQNVTLSCEQNLNHDAMYWYRQDPGQGLRLIYYSQIVNDFQKGDIAEGYSVSREKKESFPLTVTSAQKNPTAFYLCASTNPREMNTEAFFGQGTRLTVV.

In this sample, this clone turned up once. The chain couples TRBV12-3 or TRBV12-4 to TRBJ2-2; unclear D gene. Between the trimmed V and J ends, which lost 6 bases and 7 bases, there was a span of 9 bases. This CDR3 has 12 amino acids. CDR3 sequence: CASSPLRGELFF. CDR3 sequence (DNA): TGTGCCAGCAGCCCCTTGCGCGGGGAGCTGTTTTTT.

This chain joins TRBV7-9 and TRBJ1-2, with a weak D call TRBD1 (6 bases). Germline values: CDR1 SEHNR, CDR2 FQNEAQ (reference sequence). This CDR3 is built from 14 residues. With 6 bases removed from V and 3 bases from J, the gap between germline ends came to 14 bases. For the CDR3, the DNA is TGTGCCAGCAGGCCTCGACAGGAACACTATGGCTACACCTTC. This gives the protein CASRPRQEHYGYTF. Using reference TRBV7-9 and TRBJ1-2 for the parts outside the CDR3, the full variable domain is DTGVSQNPRHKITKRGQNVTFRCDPISEHNRLYWYRQTLGQGPEFLTYFQNEAQLEKSRLLSDRFSAERPKGSFSTLEIQRTEQGDSAMYLCASRPRQEHYGYTFGSGTRLTVV.

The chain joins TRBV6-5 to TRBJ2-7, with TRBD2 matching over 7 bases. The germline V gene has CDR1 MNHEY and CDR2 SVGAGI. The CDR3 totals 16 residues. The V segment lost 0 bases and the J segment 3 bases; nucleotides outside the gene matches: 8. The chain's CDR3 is CASSYSIPRGDYEQYF. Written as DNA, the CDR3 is TGTGCCAGCAGTTACTCTATTCCTCGGGGGGACTACGAGCAGTACTTC.

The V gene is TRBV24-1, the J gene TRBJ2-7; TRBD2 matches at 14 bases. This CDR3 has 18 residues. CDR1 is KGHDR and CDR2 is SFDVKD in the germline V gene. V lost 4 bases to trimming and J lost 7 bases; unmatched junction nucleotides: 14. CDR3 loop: CATSEWTSGGRTDWEQYF. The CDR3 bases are TGTGCCACCAGTGAATGGACTAGCGGGGGGCGGACGGATTGGGAGCAGTACTTC.

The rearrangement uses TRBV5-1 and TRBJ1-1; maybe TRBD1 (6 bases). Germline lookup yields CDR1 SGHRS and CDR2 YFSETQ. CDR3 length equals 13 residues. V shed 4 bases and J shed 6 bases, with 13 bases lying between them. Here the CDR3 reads CASSLTGIPEAFF. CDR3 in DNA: TGCGCCAGCAGCCTCACAGGGATCCCTGAAGCTTTCTTT.